Presented here are 21 T cell receptor beta chains from one specimen sequenced in a study of T cell responses to AZD1222 COVID-19 vaccine. Only in-frame clones appear in the TCRdb table, and some are missing; sequencing was by immunoSEQ multiplex PCR. Here the sample spans 130,000 to 150,000 clones, approximately 88% being singletons. Sample: peripheral blood, taken on day 0 of AZD1222 vaccination. The receptors here all came from an adult in good health.

The chain carries TRBV5-6 and TRBJ1-1; D gene ambiguous. The V gene lost 1 base and the J gene lost 6 bases, with 7 bases spanning the gap. The CDR3 totals 12 residues. Per germline, CDR1 SGHDT and CDR2 YYEEEE. CDR3 loop: CASSLNRAEAFF. Here the CDR3 DNA reads TGTGCCAGCAGCTTGAATCGGGCTGAAGCTTTCTTT.

This rearrangement joins TRBV6-5 to TRBJ2-7; D may be TRBD1 (6 bases). The length of the CDR3 is 14 residues. The V gene's germline CDR1 is MNHEY and CDR2 SVGAGI. V was shortened by 0 bases and J by 2 bases, with 8 bases between the two germline ends. The chain's CDR3 is CASSYSRDTYEQYF. CDR3 DNA sequence: TGTGCCAGCAGTTACTCGAGGGACACCTACGAGCAGTACTTC.

The genes are TRBV7-3 and TRBJ2-1; 8 positions match TRBD1. CDR1 SGHTA and CDR2 FQGTGA come from the germline V gene. Losses at the gene ends were 1 base for V and 5 bases for J; bases not matched to a gene: 10. CDR3 length equals 17 residues. CDR3 bases: TGTGCCAGCAGCTTAAGATATCCGACAGGGGAGGACAATGAGCAGTTCTTC. Its protein is CASSLRYPTGEDNEQFF. Variable domain in full (rest from reference TRBV7-3 and TRBJ2-1): GAGVSQTPSNKVTEKGKYVELRCDPISGHTALYWYRQSLGQGPEFLIYFQGTGAADDSGLPNDRFFAVRPEGSVSTLKIQRTERGDSAVYLCASSLRYPTGEDNEQFFGPGTRLTVL.

The rearrangement links TRBV5-8 to TRBJ1-5, with a weak D call TRBD1 (6 bases). Germline V CDR1 and CDR2: SGHTS, YDEGEE. This CDR3 has 16 residues. The V gene lost 0 bases and the J gene lost 1 base, with 11 bases spanning the gap. The CDR3 DNA reads as TGTGCCAGCAGCTTGGAACGGGGGGCCAGCAATCAGCCCCAGCATTTT. Amino acids: CASSLERGASNQPQHF. The full variable domain, with the rest looked up from reference TRBV5-8 and TRBJ1-5, is EAGVTQSPTHLIKTRGQQATLRCSPISGHTSVYWYQQALGLGLQFLLWYDEGEERNRGNFPPRFSGRQFPNYSSELNVNALELEDSALYLCASSLERGASNQPQHFGDGTRLSIL.

The chain couples TRBV28 to TRBJ1-2; TRBD1 is a possible D gene (6 bases). The V gene's germline CDR1 is MDHEN and CDR2 SYDVKM. Trimming removed 3 bases from V and 5 bases from J, with 13 bases in between. This CDR3 is 14 amino acids long. This CDR3 reads CASSLVGQPYGYTF. For the CDR3, the DNA is TGTGCCAGCAGTTTGGTTGGACAGCCTTATGGCTACACCTTC.

This clone was picked up a small number of times. The chain joins TRBV6-5 to TRBJ1-3; D may be TRBD1 (5 bases). V lost 6 bases to trimming and J lost 0 bases, with 12 bases between them. The germline gives CDR1 MNHEY, CDR2 SVGAGI. This CDR3 is built from 15 residues. The CDR3 coding sequence is TGTGCCAGCAGGGACGCGGGACTCTCTGGAAACACCATATATTTT. Its protein product is CASRDAGLSGNTIYF.

This clone is a singleton in its sample. The genes are TRBV11-2 and TRBJ1-1; maybe TRBD1 (5 bases). Germline values: CDR1 SGHAT, CDR2 FQNNGV. With 3 bases removed from V and 6 bases from J, the gap between germline ends came to 14 bases. This CDR3 comprises 14 residues. The DNA of the CDR3 is TGTGCCAGCAGCTTCCAACAGGCAAGCCCTGAAGCTTTCTTT. Protein product: CASSFQQASPEAFF. The complete variable domain, with remaining parts taken from reference TRBV11-2 and TRBJ1-1, reads EAGVAQSPRYKIIEKRQSVAFWCNPISGHATLYWYQQILGQGPKLLIQFQNNGVVDDSQLPKDRFSAERLKGVDSTLKIQPAKLEDSAVYLCASSFQQASPEAFFGQGTRLTVV.

The chain joins TRBV9 to TRBJ1-3; D not certain. Germline values: CDR1 SGDLS, CDR2 YYNGEE. Trimming removed 3 bases from V and 1 base from J, with 14 bases in between. The CDR3 consists of 16 residues. The CDR3 DNA follows: TGTGCCAGCAGCGGAGGGATCGCCAGGTCTGGAAACACCATATATTTT. This translates into CASSGGIARSGNTIYF.

The chain carries TRBV6-2 or TRBV6-3 and TRBJ1-2; D unclear. Deletions cut 4 bases from V and 0 bases from J, with 6 bases between. The V gene's germline CDR1 is MNHEY and CDR2 SVGEGT. The length of the CDR3 is 13 residues. This chain's CDR3 is CASSFTANYGYTF. CDR3 in DNA: TGTGCCAGCAGTTTTACAGCTAACTATGGCTACACCTTC.

This CDR3 reads CASRTGSGELFF. The CDR3 DNA follows: TGTGCCAGCAGGACAGGGTCCGGGGAGCTGTTTTTT. V is TRBV6-6 and J is TRBJ2-2; 7 nucleotides align to TRBD1. The CDR3 length is 12 residues. Germline V CDR1 and CDR2: MNHNY, SVGAGI (reference sequence). J lost 6 bases, V lost 6 bases, and 1 base had no gene match.

The chain couples TRBV5-1 to TRBJ1-1; possibly TRBD1 for D (5 bases). The V gene's germline CDR1 is SGHRS and CDR2 YFSETQ. V was trimmed by 0 bases and J by 1 base, leaving 10 bases between them. The CDR3 spans 15 residues. CDR3 protein: CASSLGGQTNTEAFF. CDR3 DNA: TGCGCCAGCAGCTTGGGCGGACAAACGAACACTGAAGCTTTCTTT.

This chain links TRBV6-5 with TRBJ1-2; D perhaps matches TRBD1 (5 bases). With 6 bases removed from V and 2 bases from J, the gap between germline ends came to 16 bases. The CDR3 has 15 amino acids. Germline-derived CDR1 and CDR2 are MNHEY and SVGAGI. CDR3 in amino acids: CASSAGRMGNYGYTF. The DNA for the CDR3 is TGTGCCAGCAGCGCGGGACGAATGGGAAACTATGGCTACACCTTC.

This clone was picked up one time. The CDR3 protein is CASSPGENYGYTF. The CDR3 DNA follows: TGCGCCAGCAGTCCAGGGGAGAACTATGGCTACACCTTC. The chain links TRBV10-2 to TRBJ1-2, with TRBD1 as a possible D gene (6 bases). The V end was cut by 5 bases, the J end by 2 bases, with 9 bases between. CDR1 and CDR2 from the germline V gene are WSHSY and SAAADI. The CDR3 loop spans 13 amino acids.

The chain combines TRBV18 with TRBJ2-6; D unclear. Trimming took off 2 bases at V and 0 bases at J, with 8 bases between the two ends. The CDR3 is made up of 16 amino acids. CDR1 and CDR2 (germline): KGHSH, LQKENI. The CDR3 reads CASSPGHSSGANVLTF. The CDR3 DNA reads TGTGCCAGCTCACCAGGGCATTCCTCTGGGGCCAACGTCCTGACTTTC.

Note on this clone: This sample includes further DNA sequences coding for the same CDR3. The chain couples TRBV5-1 to TRBJ2-7; D gene ambiguous. Germline loops: CDR1 SGHRS, CDR2 YFSETQ. The germline V and J ends were trimmed by 0 bases and 1 base, with 8 bases remaining between them. The CDR3 sequence is 14 residues long. The CDR3 spells CASSLVADSYEQYF. The CDR3 coding sequence is TGCGCCAGCAGCTTGGTGGCTGATTCCTACGAGCAGTACTTC.

The chain couples TRBV9 to TRBJ2-4, with D perhaps being TRBD1 or TRBD2 (5 bases each). V dropped 0 bases and J dropped 1 base, with 5 bases sitting between them. In germline, CDR1 is SGDLS, CDR2 YYNGEE. The CDR3 extends over 14 amino acids. CDR3 DNA sequence: TGTGCCAGCAGCGTAGGGGGGGCCAAAAACATTCAGTACTTC. This gives the protein CASSVGGAKNIQYF. Drawing the rest from reference TRBV9 and TRBJ2-4, the complete variable domain is DSGVTQTPKHLITATGQRVTLRCSPRSGDLSVYWYQQSLDQGLQFLIQYYNGEERAKGNILERFSAQQFPDLHSELNLSSLELGDSALYFCASSVGGAKNIQYFGAGTRLSVL.

The chain employs TRBV2 and TRBJ1-4; D ambiguous. Trimming removed 2 bases at V and 3 bases at J, with 7 bases between. The CDR3 length is 14 residues. Germline CDR1 is SNHLY and CDR2 is FYNNEI. CDR3 nucleotides: TGTGCCAGCAGTGAAAGTCGGGCTAATGAAAAACTGTTTTTT. It encodes CASSESRANEKLFF.

J is TRBJ1-3 and V is TRBV18; D gene uncertain. V gave up 3 bases and J gave up 7 bases, with 13 bases separating them. CDR1 KGHSH and CDR2 LQKENI come from the germline V gene. The CDR3 consists of 14 residues. The CDR3 protein is CASSPKNYGNTIYF. CDR3 DNA sequence: TGTGCCAGCTCACCTAAAAACTACGGGAACACCATATATTTT.

This chain uses TRBV7-9 with TRBJ1-6; perhaps TRBD1 as D (5 bases). V was pared by 5 bases and J by 17 bases, with 19 bases between. The CDR3 covers 13 residues. Germline V gene lookup returns CDR1 SEHNR and CDR2 FQNEAQ (reference sequence). The chain's CDR3 is CASSPPVGGQVHF. The DNA of the CDR3 is TGTGCCAGCAGCCCTCCCGTGGGGGGTCAAGTCCACTTT.

The genes are TRBV10-3 and TRBJ1-2; maybe TRBD1 (5 bases). This CDR3 region has 13 residues. V lost 0 bases and J lost 4, with 6 bases in between. From germline, CDR1 is ENHRY and CDR2 SYGVKD. The CDR3 sequence: CAISESGTYGYTF. The CDR3 DNA is TGTGCCATCAGTGAGTCAGGGACCTATGGCTACACCTTC.

The chain employs TRBV5-1 and TRBJ2-2; D tentatively fits TRBD1 or TRBD2 (5 bases each). The length of the CDR3 is 14 residues. Trimming stripped 1 base from V and 5 bases from J, with 9 bases between. Germline CDR1 and CDR2: SGHRS and YFSETQ. In DNA, the CDR3 is TGCGCCAGCAGCTTGTGGGACCCAACCGGGGAGCTGTTTTTT. Translation: CASSLWDPTGELFF. Full variable domain (outside the CDR3, taken from reference TRBV5-1 and TRBJ2-2): KAGVTQTPRYLIKTRGQQVTLSCSPISGHRSVSWYQQTPGQGLQFLFEYFSETQRNKGNFPGRFSGRQFSNSRSEMNVSTLELGDSALYLCASSLWDPTGELFFGEGSRLTVL.